One and the same sample provided the 17 T cell receptor beta chains below, sequenced in a study of T cells and Merkel cell carcinoma outcomes. This table comes from immunoSEQ multiplex PCR, and its TCRdb copy is limited to in-frame clones, with some not included. The sample consists of over 15,000 clones, 80% to 90% of them appearing once. What was sequenced was tumor tissue from Merkel cell carcinoma. These TCRs come from a human donor with Merkel cell carcinoma.

This rearrangement joins TRBV5-6 to TRBJ1-2; TRBD1 matches at 8 bases. The CDR3 spans 13 residues. Unmatched junction bases numbered 4, after V lost 3 bases and J lost 6 bases. In germline, CDR1 is SGHDT, CDR2 YYEEEE. For the CDR3, the DNA is TGTGCCAGCAGCTGGACAGGGTCGGATGGCTACACCTTC. Residues: CASSWTGSDGYTF.

This chain uses TRBV27 with TRBJ1-2; possibly TRBD1 for D (5 bases). Trimming shortened V by 4 bases and J by 4 bases, and 10 bases separated the two germline ends. The CDR3 has 13 amino acids. Germline values: CDR1 MNHEY, CDR2 SMNVEV (reference sequence). CDR3 DNA: TGTGCCAGCAGTTCCCGGGACCGCTATGGCTACACCTTC. Translating gives CASSSRDRYGYTF.

The V and J genes are TRBV9 and TRBJ1-3; D unclear. There are 14 residues in the CDR3. Trimming shortened V by 0 bases and J by 0 bases, and 4 bases separated the two germline ends. Germline V CDR1 and CDR2: SGDLS, YYNGEE. The CDR3 DNA is TGTGCCAGCAGCGTAGATGTCTCTGGAAACACCATATATTTT. It translates to CASSVDVSGNTIYF.

CDR3 sequence (DNA): TGTGCCCTGTCAGGGGGCAGGGTAGGCACCGGGGAGCTGTTTTTT. This sequence encodes CALSGGRVGTGELFF. The chain has TRBV28 and TRBJ2-2, with TRBD1 matching over 8 bases. Trimming removed 11 bases from V and 4 bases from J; junction bases left unmatched: 12. Germline CDR1 and CDR2: MDHEN and SYDVKM. This CDR3 spans 15 amino acids.

The rearrangement links TRBV7-9 to TRBJ1-1; TRBD1 matches at 7 bases. Germline assignment: CDR1 SEHNR and CDR2 FQNEAQ (reference sequence). The CDR3 contains 12 residues. Unmatched junction bases numbered 4, after V lost 5 bases and J lost 7 bases. In nucleotides, the CDR3 is TGTGCCAGCAGCAGGGGGCAGTTTGAAGCTTTCTTT. It is translated as CASSRGQFEAFF.

The chain joins TRBV6-6 to TRBJ1-6; TRBD1 aligns across 8 bases. This CDR3 region has 14 residues. Germline V CDR1 and CDR2: MNHNY, SVGAGI (reference sequence). Germline trimming cut 6 bases from V and 10 bases from J; bases unmatched to any gene: 8. The CDR3 nucleotides read TGTGCCAGCAGATCGGGACAGGAGGGGTCACCCCTCCACTTT. Translated: CASRSGQEGSPLHF.

The V gene is TRBV21-1, the J gene TRBJ2-7; TRBD1 is the table's D call and was not checked against the DNA. TRBV21-1 is marked as a pseudogene. This CDR3 is built from 13 residues. The CDR3 DNA reads as TGTGCCAGCAGGTCTACAGGGAGCTACGAGCAGTACTTC. It is translated as CASRSTGSYEQYF.

J is TRBJ2-7 and V is TRBV6-6, with TRBD1 matching 8 bases. Germline CDR1 reads MNHNY; CDR2 reads SVGAGI (reference sequence). The CDR3 sequence is 14 residues long. J lost 1 base, V lost 5 bases, and 4 bases had no gene match. The CDR3 bases are TGTGCCAGCAGTAGGGACAGGACATCCTACGAGCAGTACTTC. This translates into CASSRDRTSYEQYF.

Concerning this clone itself: One end of the junction varies from germline; a read error may be responsible. This chain joins TRBV30 and TRBJ1-2; no firm D call. The germline gives CDR1 GTSNPN, CDR2 SVGIG (reference sequence). The CDR3 spans 10 residues. The CDR3 reads CAWSKSRLSF. The CDR3 nucleotides are TGTGCCTGGAGCAAGTCCAGACTTTCCTTC.

This clone was counted between two and nine times. J is TRBJ2-2 and V is TRBV18, with 12 bases that match TRBD2. The CDR3 has 15 amino acids. Germline CDR1 and CDR2: KGHSH and LQKENI. The V gene end was trimmed by 4 bases and the J gene end by 5 bases; junction bases not matched to a gene: 2. CDR3 region: CASSRGTSGTGELFF. The CDR3 coding sequence is TGTGCCAGCTCACGCGGGACTAGCGGGACCGGGGAGCTGTTTTTT.

The gene calls are TRBV6-1 and TRBJ1-5; tentatively, D is TRBD1 (5 bases). Germline V gene sequence: CDR1 MNHNS, CDR2 SASEGT. The V gene lost 1 base and the J gene lost 2 bases, with 6 bases spanning the gap. The CDR3 sequence is 14 residues long. CDR3 sequence (DNA): TGTGCCAGCAGTGAAGGGGGCCGCAATCAGCCCCAGCATTTT. It encodes CASSEGGRNQPQHF.

The J gene is TRBJ2-4, the V gene TRBV25-1; 14 positions match TRBD2. The CDR3 length is 18 residues. Germline V gives CDR1 MGHDK, CDR2 SYGVNS. V dropped 4 bases and J dropped 9; count of bases not matched to a gene: 14. The CDR3 loop reads CASSGTGLAGAIGGIQYF. CDR3 in DNA: TGTGCCAGCAGTGGGACGGGACTAGCGGGAGCCATCGGGGGCATTCAGTACTTC.

The chain employs TRBV6-4 and TRBJ1-2, with TRBD1 matching 7 bases. The V gene end was trimmed by 3 bases and the J gene end by 4 bases; junction bases not matched to a gene: 8. The CDR3 is made up of 15 amino acids. Looked up from germline, CDR1 is MRHNA and CDR2 is SNTAGT. Written as DNA, the CDR3 is TGTGCCAGCAGTGAGGGACAGCCCGGCAGCTATGGCTACACCTTC. It yields the protein CASSEGQPGSYGYTF.

The V gene is TRBV15, the J gene TRBJ2-6; 11 nucleotides align to TRBD1. The V gene end was trimmed by 4 bases and the J gene end by 0 bases; junction bases not matched to a gene: 14. Germline V gene data show CDR1 as LNHNV and CDR2 as YYDKDF (reference sequence). This CDR3 region has 21 residues. CDR3 DNA sequence: TGTGCCACCAGCAAAGAGATCCTGGGGACAGGGGGTAGCTCTGGGGCCAACGTCCTGACTTTC. Translating it yields CATSKEILGTGGSSGANVLTF.

The CDR3 DNA reads as TGTGCCAGCGGGCTGTCCTCTGGAAACACCATATATTTT. It specifies CASGLSSGNTIYF. The genes are TRBV28 and TRBJ1-3, with D hard to call. V gave up 8 bases and J gave up 0 bases, with 8 bases separating them. Germline assignment: CDR1 MDHEN and CDR2 SYDVKM. The CDR3 consists of 13 residues.

This clone was counted only a few times. The genes are TRBV4-2 and TRBJ1-2, with 7 bases identical to TRBD1. V shed 3 bases and J 2 bases; nucleotides not matched to a gene: 15. Per the germline V gene, CDR1 is LGHNA and CDR2 is YNFKEQ. The CDR3 loop spans 18 amino acids. CDR3 in DNA: TGTGCCAGCAGCCATTTCCGGGACAGCACTGTTAGGAACTATGGCTACACCTTC. It yields the protein CASSHFRDSTVRNYGYTF.

The chain links TRBV27 to TRBJ1-6; TRBD1 aligns across 12 bases. In germline, CDR1 is MNHEY, CDR2 SMNVEV (reference sequence). The CDR3 has 14 residues. Trimming took 7 bases from V and 10 from J; bases not matched to a gene: 5. CDR3 in amino acids: CASKGTGGRSPLHF. The CDR3 nucleotides read TGTGCCAGCAAAGGGACAGGGGGCCGGTCACCCCTCCACTTT.